In its sample, the clone carrying this T cell receptor beta chain was seen once. Repertoires were generated with immunoSEQ multiplex PCR, while TCRdb's copy carries only in-frame clones and drops some. This table holds roughly 380,000 clones, about 85% found once. The data belong to a study of blood T cell repertoires in COVID-19. Deletions cut 7 bases from V and 1 base from J, with 10 bases between. CDR1 is SQVTM and CDR2 is ANQGSEA in the germline V gene. This CDR3 spans 12 amino acids. Sequenced: peripheral blood. The source of this sequence is a woman aged 18-30 years with acute or convalescent COVID-19. The chain recombines TRBV29-1 with TRBJ1-1; D may be TRBD1 (6 bases). The CDR3 nucleotides read TGCAGCGCCGGACAGCAGAACACTGAAGCTTTCTTT. It encodes CSAGQQNTEAFF.